The clone carrying this T cell receptor beta chain has a single count. This entry comes from a study of T cell changes during pregnancy in multiple sclerosis. TCRdb keeps only in-frame clones here, not all; method: immunoSEQ multiplex PCR. The sample shows some 74,000 clones, 92% of them seen only once. The clonotype was recovered from a female donor in good health, enrolled as a control in a pregnancy study. This specimen consisted of peripheral blood, obtained after pregnancy.

The CDR3 region has the DNA TGCAGCGTTGACATGACTAGCGGGGTATACAATGAGCAGTTCTTC. Encoded protein: CSVDMTSGVYNEQFF. The V call is TRBV29-1, the J call TRBJ2-1; 11 nucleotides align to TRBD2. From germline, CDR1 is SQVTM and CDR2 ANQGSEA. The CDR3 is made up of 15 amino acids. V was pared by 3 bases and J by 4 bases, with 5 bases of the junction left unmatched.